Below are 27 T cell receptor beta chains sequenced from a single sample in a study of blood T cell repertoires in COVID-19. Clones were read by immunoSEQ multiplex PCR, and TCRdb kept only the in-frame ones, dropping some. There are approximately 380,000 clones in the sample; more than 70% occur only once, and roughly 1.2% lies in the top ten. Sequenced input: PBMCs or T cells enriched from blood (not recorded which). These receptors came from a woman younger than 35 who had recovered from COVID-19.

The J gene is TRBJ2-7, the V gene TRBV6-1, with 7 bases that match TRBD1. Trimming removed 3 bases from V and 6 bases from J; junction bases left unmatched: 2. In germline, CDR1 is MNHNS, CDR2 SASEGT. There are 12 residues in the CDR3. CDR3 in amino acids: CASSDRGSEQYF. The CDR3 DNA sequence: TGTGCCAGCAGTGACAGGGGGAGCGAGCAGTACTTC.

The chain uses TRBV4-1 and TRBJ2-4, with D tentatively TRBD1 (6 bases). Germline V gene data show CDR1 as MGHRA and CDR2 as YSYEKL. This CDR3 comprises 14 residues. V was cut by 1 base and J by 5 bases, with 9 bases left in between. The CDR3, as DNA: TGCGCCAGCAGCCAAGTAGCAGGGGAAAACATTCAGTACTTC. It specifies CASSQVAGENIQYF.

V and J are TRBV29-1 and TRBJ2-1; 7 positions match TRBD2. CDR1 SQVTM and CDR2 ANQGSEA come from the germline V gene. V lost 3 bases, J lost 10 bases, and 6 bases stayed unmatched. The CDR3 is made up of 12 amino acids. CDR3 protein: CSVEWGGREQFF. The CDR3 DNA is TGCAGCGTTGAGTGGGGGGGTCGCGAGCAGTTCTTC.

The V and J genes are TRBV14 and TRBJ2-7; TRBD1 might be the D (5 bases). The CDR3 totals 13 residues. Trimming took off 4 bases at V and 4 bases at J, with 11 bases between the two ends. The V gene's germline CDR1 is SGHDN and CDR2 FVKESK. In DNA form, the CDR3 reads TGTGCCAGCAGCCCAGGGCCTTTGTACGAGCAGTACTTC. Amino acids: CASSPGPLYEQYF.

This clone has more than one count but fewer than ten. This CDR3 is CASNGLRTDTQYF. The CDR3, as DNA: TGTGCCAGCAATGGACTACGCACAGATACGCAGTATTTT. The rearrangement uses TRBV2 and TRBJ2-3; a weak D match, TRBD2 (6 bases). The germline CDR1 and CDR2 sequences are SNHLY and FYNNEI. V gave up 7 bases and J gave up 1 base, with 9 bases separating them. The CDR3 is 13 amino acids. The full variable domain, completed using reference TRBV2 and TRBJ2-3, is EPEVTQTPSHQVTQMGQEVILRCVPISNHLYFYWYRQILGQKVEFLVSFYNNEISEKSEIFDDQFSVERPDGSNFTLKIRSTKLEDSAMYFCASNGLRTDTQYFGPGTRLTVL.

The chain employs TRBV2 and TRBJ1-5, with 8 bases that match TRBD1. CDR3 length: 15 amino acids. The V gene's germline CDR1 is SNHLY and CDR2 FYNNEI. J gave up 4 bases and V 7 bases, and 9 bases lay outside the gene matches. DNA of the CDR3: TGTGCCAGCACCACTGGACAGGGTCGGAATCAGCCCCAGCATTTT. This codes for CASTTGQGRNQPQHF.

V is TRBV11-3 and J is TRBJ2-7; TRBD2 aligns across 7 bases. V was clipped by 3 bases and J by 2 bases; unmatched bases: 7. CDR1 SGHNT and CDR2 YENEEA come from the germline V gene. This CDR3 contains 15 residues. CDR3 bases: TGTGCCAGCAGCTTGGGGCGGGGGACCGCCTACGAGCAGTACTTC. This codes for CASSLGRGTAYEQYF.

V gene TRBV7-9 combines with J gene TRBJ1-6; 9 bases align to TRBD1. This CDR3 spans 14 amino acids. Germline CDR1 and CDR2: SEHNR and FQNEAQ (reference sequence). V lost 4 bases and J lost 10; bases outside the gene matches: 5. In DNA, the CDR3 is TGTGCCAGCAGCTCGGGACAGGGAGGCTCACCCCTCCACTTT. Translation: CASSSGQGGSPLHF.

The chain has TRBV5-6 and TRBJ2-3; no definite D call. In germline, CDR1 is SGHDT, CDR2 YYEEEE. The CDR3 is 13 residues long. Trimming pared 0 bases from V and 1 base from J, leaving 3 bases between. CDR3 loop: CASSLGGTDTQYF. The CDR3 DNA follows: TGTGCCAGCAGCTTGGGAGGCACAGATACGCAGTATTTT.

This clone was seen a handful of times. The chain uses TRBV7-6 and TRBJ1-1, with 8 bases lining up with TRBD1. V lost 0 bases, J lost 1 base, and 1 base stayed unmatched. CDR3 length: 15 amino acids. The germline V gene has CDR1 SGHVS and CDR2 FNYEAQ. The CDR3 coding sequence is TGTGCCAGCAGCTTAGCCGGGACAGGGAACACTGAAGCTTTCTTT. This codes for CASSLAGTGNTEAFF.

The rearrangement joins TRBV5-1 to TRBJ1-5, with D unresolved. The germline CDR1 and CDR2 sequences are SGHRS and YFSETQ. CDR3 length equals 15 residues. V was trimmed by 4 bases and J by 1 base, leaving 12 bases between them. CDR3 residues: CASSPFPGSNQPQHF. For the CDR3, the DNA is TGCGCCAGCAGCCCATTCCCCGGGAGCAATCAGCCCCAGCATTTT.

For the CDR3, the DNA is TGTGCCAGCAATGTCTTTGGGGCCAACGTCCTGACTTTC. It yields the protein CASNVFGANVLTF. This chain joins TRBV2 and TRBJ2-6; D is undetermined. The CDR3 has 13 amino acids. The V end lost 7 bases, the J end lost 3 bases, and 7 bases lay between the germline ends. Germline assignment: CDR1 SNHLY and CDR2 FYNNEI.

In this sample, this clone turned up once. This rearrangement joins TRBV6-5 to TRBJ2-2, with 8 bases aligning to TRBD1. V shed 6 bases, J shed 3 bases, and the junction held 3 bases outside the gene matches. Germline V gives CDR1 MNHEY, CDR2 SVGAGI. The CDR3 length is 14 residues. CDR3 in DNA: TGTGCCAGCAGGACAGGGGAATACACCGGGGAGCTGTTTTTT. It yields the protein CASRTGEYTGELFF.

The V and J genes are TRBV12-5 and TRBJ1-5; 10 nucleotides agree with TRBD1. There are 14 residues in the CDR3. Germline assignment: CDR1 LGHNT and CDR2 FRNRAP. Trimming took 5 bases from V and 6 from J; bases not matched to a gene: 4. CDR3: CASGRGQGSQPQHF. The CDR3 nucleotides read TGTGCTAGTGGTCGGGGACAGGGGAGTCAGCCCCAGCATTTT. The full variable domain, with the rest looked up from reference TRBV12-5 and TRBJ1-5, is DARVTQTPRHKVTEMGQEVTMRCQPILGHNTVFWYRQTMMQGLELLAYFRNRAPLDDSGMPKDRFSAEMPDATLATLKIQPSEPRDSAVYFCASGRGQGSQPQHFGDGTRLSIL.

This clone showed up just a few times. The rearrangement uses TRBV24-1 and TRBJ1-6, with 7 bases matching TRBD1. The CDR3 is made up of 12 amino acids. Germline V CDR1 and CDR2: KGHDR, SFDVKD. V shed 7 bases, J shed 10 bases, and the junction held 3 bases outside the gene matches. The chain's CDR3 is CATRTGKSPLHF. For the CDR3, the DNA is TGTGCCACCAGGACAGGGAAGTCACCCCTCCACTTT.

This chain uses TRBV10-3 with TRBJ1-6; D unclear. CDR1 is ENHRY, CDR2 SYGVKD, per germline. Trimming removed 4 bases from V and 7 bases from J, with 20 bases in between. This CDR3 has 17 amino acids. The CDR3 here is CAISGPWRSLRNSPLHF. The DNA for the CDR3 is TGTGCCATCAGTGGTCCGTGGAGGAGCTTACGGAATTCACCCCTCCACTTT.

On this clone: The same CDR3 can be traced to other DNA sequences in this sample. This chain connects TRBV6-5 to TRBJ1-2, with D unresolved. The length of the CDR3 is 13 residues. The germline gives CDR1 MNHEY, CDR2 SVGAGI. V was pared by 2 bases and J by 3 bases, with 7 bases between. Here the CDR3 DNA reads TGTGCCAGCAGTTACAGGAGGGACTATGGCTACACCTTC. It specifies CASSYRRDYGYTF.

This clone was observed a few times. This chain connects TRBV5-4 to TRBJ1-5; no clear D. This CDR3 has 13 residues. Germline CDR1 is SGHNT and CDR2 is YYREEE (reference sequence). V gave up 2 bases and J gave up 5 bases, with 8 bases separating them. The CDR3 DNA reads TGTGCCAGCAGCTTATCTCGGGATCAGCCCCAGCATTTT. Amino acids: CASSLSRDQPQHF.

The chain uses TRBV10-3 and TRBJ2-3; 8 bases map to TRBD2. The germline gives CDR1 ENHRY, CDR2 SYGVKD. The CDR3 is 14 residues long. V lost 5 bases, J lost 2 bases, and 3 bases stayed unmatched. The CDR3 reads CAISQAGDTDTQYF. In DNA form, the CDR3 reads TGTGCCATCAGTCAAGCGGGGGACACAGATACGCAGTATTTT.

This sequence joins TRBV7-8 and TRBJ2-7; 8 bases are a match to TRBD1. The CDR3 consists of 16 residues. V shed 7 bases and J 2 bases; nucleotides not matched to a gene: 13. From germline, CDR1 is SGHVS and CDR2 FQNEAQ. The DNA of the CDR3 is TGTGCCAGCACCGAAATGATGGACAGGGCGACCTACGAGCAGTACTTC. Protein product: CASTEMMDRATYEQYF. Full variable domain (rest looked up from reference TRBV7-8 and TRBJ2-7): GAGVSQSPRYKVAKRGQDVALRCDPISGHVSLFWYQQALGQGPEFLTYFQNEAQLDKSGLPSDRFFAERPEGSVSTLKIQRTQQEDSAVYLCASTEMMDRATYEQYFGPGTRLTVT.

The CDR3 loop is CASSRDRRYEQYF. Written as DNA, the CDR3 is TGTGCCAGCAGCCGGGACAGGCGGTACGAGCAGTACTTC. The V gene is TRBV16, the J gene TRBJ2-7; 8 nucleotides align to TRBD1. The germline V gene encodes CDR1 KGHSY and CDR2 FQNENV. Trimming took 4 bases from V and 4 from J; bases not matched to a gene: 3. The CDR3 length is 13 residues.

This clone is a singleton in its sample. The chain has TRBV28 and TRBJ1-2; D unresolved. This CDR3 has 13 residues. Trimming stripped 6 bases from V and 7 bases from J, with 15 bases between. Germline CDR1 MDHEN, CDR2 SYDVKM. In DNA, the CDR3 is TGTGCCAGCAGCCCACCTCGGAGGATTGGCTACACCTTC. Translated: CASSPPRRIGYTF.

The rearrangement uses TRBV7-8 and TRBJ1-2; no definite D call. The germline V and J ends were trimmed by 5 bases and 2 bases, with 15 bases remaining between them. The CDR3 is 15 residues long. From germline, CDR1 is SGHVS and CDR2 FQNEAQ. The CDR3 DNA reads TGTGCCAGCAGCCCGGCGACAACTGAGAACTATGGCTACACCTTC. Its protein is CASSPATTENYGYTF.

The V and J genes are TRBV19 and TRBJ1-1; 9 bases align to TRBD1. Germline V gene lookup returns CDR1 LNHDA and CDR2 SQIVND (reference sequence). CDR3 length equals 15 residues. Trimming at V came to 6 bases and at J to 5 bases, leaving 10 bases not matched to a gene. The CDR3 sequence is CASRGTGTFRTEAFF. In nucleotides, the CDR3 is TGTGCCAGTAGAGGGACAGGGACATTCAGAACTGAAGCTTTCTTT.

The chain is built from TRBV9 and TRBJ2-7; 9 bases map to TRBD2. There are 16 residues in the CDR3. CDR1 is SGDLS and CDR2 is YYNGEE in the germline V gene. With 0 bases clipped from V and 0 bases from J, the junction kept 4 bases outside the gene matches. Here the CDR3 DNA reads TGTGCCAGCAGCGTAGCGAGCGGGGGGCCCTCCTACGAGCAGTACTTC. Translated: CASSVASGGPSYEQYF.

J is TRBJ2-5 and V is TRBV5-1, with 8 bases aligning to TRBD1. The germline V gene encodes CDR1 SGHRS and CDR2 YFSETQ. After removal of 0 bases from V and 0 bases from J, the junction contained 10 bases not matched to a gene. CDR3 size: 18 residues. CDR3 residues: CASSLADRDRRYQETQYF. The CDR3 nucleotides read TGCGCCAGCAGCTTGGCGGACCGGGACAGGCGGTACCAAGAGACCCAGTACTTC.

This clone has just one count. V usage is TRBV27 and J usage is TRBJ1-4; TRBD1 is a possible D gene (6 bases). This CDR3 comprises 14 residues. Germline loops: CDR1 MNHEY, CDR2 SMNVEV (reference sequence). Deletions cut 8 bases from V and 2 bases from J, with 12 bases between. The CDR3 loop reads CASAPTGTNEKLFF. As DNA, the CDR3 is TGTGCCAGCGCTCCCACAGGGACTAATGAAAAACTGTTTTTT.